A selection of T cell receptor beta chains follows, all from one sample in a study of beta chain features in type 1 diabetes. This table comes from immunoSEQ multiplex PCR, and its TCRdb copy is limited to in-frame clones, with some not included. The data show some 330,000 clones, with 10% to 15% seen just once and roughly 0.0097% held by the top ten. Sequenced: naive CD4+ T cells from blood. The source is a woman under 30 with type 1 diabetes. Both conserved end residues are part of each CDR3. The D gene is left open where the match is weak. Size tells how often a clone was seen (once, few, many) or the class of an expanded clone, and some rows leave it out.

>TRBV25-1|few|TRBJ2-3|-
TGTGCCAGCAGTGAATATAATGTGGATACGCAGTATTTT
CASSEYNVDTQYF
>TRBV6-5|few|TRBJ2-7|TRBD2
TGTGCCAGCAGTTACTCGCGGGAGTCTTCCTACGAGCAGTACTTC
CASSYSRESSYEQYF
>TRBV5-6|-|TRBJ2-7|TRBD1
TGTGCCAGCGGCCGGCAGGGGGTCTACGAGCAGTACTTC
CASGRQGVYEQYF
>TRBV14|few|TRBJ2-5|TRBD2
TGTGCCAGCAGCTCCCGGGGGGGCCAGGAGACCCAGTACTTC
CASSSRGGQETQYF
>TRBV29-1|few|TRBJ2-7|TRBD1
TGCAGCGCCGGACCGGGACAGGGGAAGTACGAGCAGTACTTC
CSAGPGQGKYEQYF
>TRBV28|once|TRBJ2-7|-
TGTGCCAGCAGTTTGGGGGGGGCCTCCTACGAGCAGTACTTC
CASSLGGASYEQYF
>TRBV7-2|few|TRBJ1-6|-
TGTGCCAGCAGCTTAGATTTTAAGGGGAGGCCCCTCCACTTT
CASSLDFKGRPLHF
>TRBV28|few|TRBJ2-7|-
TGTGCCAGCAGTTTAACAGGAGCCGAGCAGTACTTC
CASSLTGAEQYF
>TRBV15|few|TRBJ2-1|-
TGTGCCACCAGCAACCGGGACAATGAGCAGTTCTTC
CATSNRDNEQFF
>TRBV12-5|few|TRBJ2-7|-
TGTGCTAGTGGCCCGTCGGGAGCAAGAAGCTACGAGCAGTACTTC
CASGPSGARSYEQYF
>TRBV28|few|TRBJ2-5|TRBD1
TGTGCCAGCAGTTTACCCGCGAGGGGGCGGGAGACCCAGTACTTC
CASSLPARGRETQYF
>TRBV30|few|TRBJ1-1|TRBD1
TGTGCCTGGGGGACAGCCGTTTCAAACACTGAAGCTTTCTTT
CAWGTAVSNTEAFF
>TRBV15|-|TRBJ2-7|-
TGTGCCACCAGCCAGAGGCGCGGGCGTTCGACCTACGAGCAGTACTTC
CATSQRRGRSTYEQYF
>TRBV29-1|-|TRBJ1-1|-
TGCAGCGTCGGGATGGATAACAGGGCGTGGGGCACTGAAGCTTTCTTT
CSVGMDNRAWGTEAFF
>TRBV18|few|TRBJ2-7|-
TGTGCCAGCTCGAAGAGAATTGAGCAGTACTTC
CASSKRIEQYF
>TRBV10-3|few|TRBJ2-7|TRBD2
TGTGCCATCACTGCGGGGGTCTCGTCCTACGAGCAGTACTTC
CAITAGVSSYEQYF
>TRBV5-4|-|TRBJ1-6|-
TGTGCCAGCAGCTTGGCGGGGAGAAATTCACCCCTCCACTTT
CASSLAGRNSPLHF
>TRBV7-9|few|TRBJ2-5|-
TGTGCCAGCAGCTGGAGGGCCCTGGAGACCCAGTACTTC
CASSWRALETQYF
>TRBV19|-|TRBJ2-2|TRBD1
TGTGCCAGCCGGGACAGAGGAACCGGGGAGCTGTTTTTT
CASRDRGTGELFF
>TRBV7-2|few|TRBJ1-2|-
TGTGCCAGCAGCTTGCGAGCGGAGGCCTATGGCTACACCTTC
CASSLRAEAYGYTF
>TRBV5-4|few|TRBJ1-1|-
TGTGCCAGCAGCCCCACCGCGGGACCTGAAGCTTTCTTT
CASSPTAGPEAFF
>TRBV7-2|-|TRBJ2-1|TRBD2
TGTGCCAGCAGCTTAACTAGCGGGGACTCCTACAATGAGCAGTTCTTC
CASSLTSGDSYNEQFF
>TRBV6-6|-|TRBJ2-1|-
TGTGCCAGCAGTTCCCCCGGTTTGGAGCAGTTCTTC
CASSSPGLEQFF
>TRBV9|few|TRBJ1-5|TRBD1
TGTGCCAGCAGCGATGGGACAGGTCCCAATCAGCCCCAGCATTTT
CASSDGTGPNQPQHF
>TRBV4-3|few|TRBJ2-7|TRBD2
TGCGCCAGCAGCCAAGAGCTAGCGGGGGCCTACGAGCAGTACTTC
CASSQELAGAYEQYF
>TRBV4-3|-|TRBJ1-1|-
TGCGCCAGCAGCCAAGATATTGGAGGGGCCATGAACACTGAAGCTTTCTTT
CASSQDIGGAMNTEAFF
>TRBV7-9|-|TRBJ2-2|TRBD1
TGTGCCAGCAGCGCCCACAGGGGGCGCCGTGGCGGGGAGCTGTTTTTT
CASSAHRGRRGGELFF
>TRBV29-1|few|TRBJ2-7|-
TGCAGCGTTGTCGCCAGGCGACCGGGGTCCGAGCAGTACTTC
CSVVARRPGSEQYF